What follows is one T cell receptor beta chain and its context. Its specificity is not known. In germline, CDR1 is SEHNR, CDR2 FQNEAQ (reference sequence). The CDR3 has 12 residues. Trimming left V 5 bases short and J 8 bases short, with 12 bases between. The method was immunoSEQ multiplex PCR; TCRdb's version includes in-frame clones alone and lacks a portion of them. The sample includes some 10,000 clones, roughly 85% of them seen just once. The data were obtained in a study of PD-1 blockade in classical Hodgkin lymphoma. Findings of the study overall: Initiation of nivolumab under 1 year after ASCT led to exclusion of patients. Complete responders possessed baseline diversity comparable to newly diagnosed patients.

Stated time point: cycle 4 day 1 (C4D1), after less than seven weeks of nivolumab. Relapses following autologous stem cell transplantation were seen in all patients, with brentuximab vedotin exposure varying. Classifying best responses yielded complete response, partial response or progressive disease. The material sequenced was peripheral blood mononuclear cells (PBMCs), taken before the fourth cycle of nivolumab. The sequence was collected from a human donor with classical Hodgkin lymphoma. This rearrangement joins TRBV7-9 to TRBJ1-1; D remains unclear. CDR3 nucleotides: TGTGCCAGCAGCGAATACGTTGAGGAAGCTTTCTTT. Encoded protein: CASSEYVEEAFF.